Listed here are 11 T cell receptor beta chains from one sample, sequenced in a study of cytomegalovirus exposure and HLA in healthy donors. A multiplex PCR was run with 60 Vbeta primers and 13 Jbeta primers. Produced via immunoSEQ multiplex PCR; TCRdb's table is partial and in-frame only. Among around 80,000 clones listed, roughly 79% were seen once. Sequenced input: PBMCs. These receptors were collected from a man aged 35-49 years in good health and CMV-seronegative.

This sequence joins TRBV5-1 and TRBJ1-1; the match to TRBD1 covers 9 bases. CDR3 length: 15 amino acids. V trimming: 5 bases; J trimming: 6 bases; junction bases outside the gene matches: 11. In germline, CDR1 is SGHRS, CDR2 YFSETQ. CDR3 DNA sequence: TGCGCCAGCAGATCGCAGGGACAGGGCCCGTCTGAAGCTTTCTTT. As protein: CASRSQGQGPSEAFF.

V is TRBV29-1 and J is TRBJ1-1, with 10 nucleotides matching TRBD1. CDR3 length equals 14 residues. In germline, CDR1 is SQVTM, CDR2 ANQGSEA. Trimming removed 4 bases from V and 3 bases from J; junction bases left unmatched: 5. CDR3 sequence (DNA): TGCAGCGTTGCCGGGACAGGGGAGTACACTGAAGCTTTCTTT. Translation gives CSVAGTGEYTEAFF.

The chain has TRBV19 and TRBJ2-1, with 8 bases fitting TRBD2. This CDR3 has 16 residues. Trimming at V came to 3 bases and at J to 2 bases, leaving 6 bases not matched to a gene. Per the germline V gene, CDR1 is LNHDA and CDR2 is SQIVND (reference sequence). The CDR3 DNA follows: TGTGCCAGTAGTATCAAAGCGGGAGCCCCCTACAATGAGCAGTTCTTC. Amino acids: CASSIKAGAPYNEQFF.

This chain connects TRBV10-3 to TRBJ2-1; 14 bases agree with TRBD2. The CDR3 length is 15 residues. Germline values: CDR1 ENHRY, CDR2 SYGVKD. V dropped 7 bases and J dropped 6; count of bases not matched to a gene: 5. The CDR3 is CAITGTSGSINEQFF. CDR3 nucleotides: TGTGCCATCACAGGGACTAGCGGGAGTATCAATGAGCAGTTCTTC.

This chain joins TRBV6-5 and TRBJ2-5; D not certain. The CDR3 has 16 residues. V lost 3 bases and J lost 0, with 14 bases in between. Germline CDR1 reads MNHEY; CDR2 reads SVGAGI. CDR3 region: CASSYSSALYQETQYF. The DNA for the CDR3 is TGTGCCAGCAGTTATAGCTCCGCCTTGTACCAAGAGACCCAGTACTTC.

The chain is built from TRBV19 and TRBJ1-4, with TRBD1 matching over 9 bases. Germline V gene lookup returns CDR1 LNHDA and CDR2 SQIVND (reference sequence). After removal of 3 bases from V and 10 bases from J, the junction contained 6 bases not matched to a gene. The CDR3 loop spans 14 amino acids. The CDR3 nucleotides are TGTGCCAGTAGTATGGACAGGGGACGGGGAAAACTGTTTTTT. Protein sequence: CASSMDRGRGKLFF.

This clone was seen a handful of times. The rearrangement uses TRBV6-1 and TRBJ2-2; D unclear. The V end was cut by 2 bases, the J end by 2 bases, with 6 bases between. This CDR3 region has 14 residues. Germline V gene lookup returns CDR1 MNHNS and CDR2 SASEGT. The CDR3 DNA is TGTGCCAGCAGTGAACAGGTTAACACCGGGGAGCTGTTTTTT. Protein product: CASSEQVNTGELFF.

Here the CDR3 reads CASSPSTYEQYF. Written as DNA, the CDR3 is TGTGCCAGCTCACCAAGCACCTACGAGCAGTACTTC. The chain is built from TRBV18 and TRBJ2-7; D unresolved. The germline gives CDR1 KGHSH, CDR2 LQKENI. V lost 2 bases, J lost 2 bases, and 4 bases lay in between. There are 12 residues in the CDR3.

V is TRBV29-1 and J is TRBJ2-3; 10 nucleotides match TRBD1. The V segment lost 6 bases and the J segment 3 bases; nucleotides outside the gene matches: 0. This CDR3 is 12 amino acids long. Germline V gene data show CDR1 as SQVTM and CDR2 as ANQGSEA. For the CDR3, the DNA is TGCAGCGTGGACAGGGGGACAGATACGCAGTATTTT. Amino acid sequence: CSVDRGTDTQYF.

The gene calls are TRBV27 and TRBJ1-2, with 7 bases identical to TRBD1. The ends lost 6 bases at V and 7 bases at J; junction bases unmatched: 11. The germline CDR1 and CDR2 sequences are MNHEY and SMNVEV (reference sequence). The CDR3 is 14 residues long. The CDR3: CASSTTTGVPGYTF. The CDR3 bases are TGTGCCAGCAGCACTACTACAGGGGTTCCTGGCTACACCTTC.

The chain carries TRBV4-2 and TRBJ2-5; 9 positions match TRBD2. Trimming removed 5 bases from V and 0 bases from J; junction bases left unmatched: 7. CDR1 and CDR2 (germline): LGHNA, YNFKEQ. The CDR3 is made up of 16 amino acids. The CDR3 DNA sequence: TGTGCCAGCAGCTACTTAGCGGGAGAGTACCAAGAGACCCAGTACTTC. Translation: CASSYLAGEYQETQYF.